The clone carrying this T cell receptor beta chain was detected only a few times. What it binds is unknown. Second-dose schedules of about 4 or about 12 weeks were combined. The data are from a study of T cell responses to AZD1222 COVID-19 vaccine. Study findings and constraints: Nearly half of the spike-specific TCRs reportedly recognize variant regions that carry no mutations. In all cases, repertoires were sampled only after the peak T cell response.

Germline V gene data show CDR1 as LGHNA and CDR2 as YNFKEQ. This CDR3 spans 15 amino acids. V lost 4 bases and J lost 2; bases outside the gene matches: 7. TCRdb's copy holds only in-frame clones and misses some; the assay was immunoSEQ multiplex PCR. The table lists about 31,000 clones, roughly 90% of them singletons, with around 13% in the top ten. The rearrangement uses TRBV4-2 and TRBJ2-7; 8 bases agree with TRBD2. The material was peripheral blood, obtained 28 days after the second AZD1222 dose. The TCR originated in an adult who received the AZD1222 COVID-19 vaccine. CDR3 loop: CASSPAGGQPYEQYF. The CDR3 DNA sequence: TGTGCCAGCAGCCCTGCGGGGGGCCAACCCTACGAGCAGTACTTC.